A selection of T cell receptor beta chains follows, all from one sample in a study of T cells expressing NK-cell markers. TCRdb re-called the 5' RACE reads and catalogs CDR3 proteins one per entry, DNA excluded. There are about 440,000 distinct CDR3 sequences in the sample, with roughly 7.2% held by the top ten. The sample comprised blood T cells: a sorted CD56 or NKG2C T cell subset, CD4+ or CD8+ T cells, or bulk PBMC T cells (not recorded which). These receptors came from a woman aged 18 to 69 in good health. CDR3s include the opening cysteine and the closing phenylalanine or tryptophan. Fields, in order: V gene, J gene, CDR3 protein.

V: TRBV9
J: TRBJ2-5
CDR3: CASSVAGSETQYF

V: TRBV6-2/TRBV6-3
J: TRBJ1-2
CDR3: CASRAPGGYTF

V: TRBV21-1
J: TRBJ2-4
CDR3: CASSTPGLAGGQAKNIQYF

V: TRBV4-3
J: TRBJ2-4
CDR3: CASSQGVWGSAKNIQYF

V: TRBV7-2
J: TRBJ2-3
CDR3: CASSWRTSGRDTQYF

V: TRBV19
J: TRBJ1-1
CDR3: CASRQGATEAFF

V: TRBV3-1
J: TRBJ1-6
CDR3: CASSQGERSPLHF

V: TRBV7-2
J: TRBJ2-1
CDR3: CASSLVSGRGNEQFF

V: TRBV7-9
J: TRBJ1-5
CDR3: CASSLGPPGQPQHF

V: TRBV29-1
J: TRBJ2-2
CDR3: CSAYPPGQGATGELFF

V: TRBV6-5
J: TRBJ1-2
CDR3: CASSNVLWTANYGYTF

V: TRBV12-3/TRBV12-4
J: TRBJ2-3
CDR3: CASSLVPRGVDTQYF

V: TRBV28
J: TRBJ1-3
CDR3: CASSPGTDGNTIYF

V: TRBV12-3/TRBV12-4
J: TRBJ1-3
CDR3: CASSFGGDTIYF

V: TRBV30
J: TRBJ2-1
CDR3: CAWRRGLAGGYNEQFF

V: TRBV20-1
J: TRBJ2-2
CDR3: CSARPGLANTGELFF

V: TRBV9
J: TRBJ2-7
CDR3: CASSVAASGTYEQYF

V: TRBV2
J: TRBJ2-7
CDR3: CAIGQDDYEQYF

V: TRBV28
J: TRBJ2-3
CDR3: CASSPWAGASDTQYF

V: TRBV12-1
J: TRBJ2-1
CDR3: CASSFFRGALSYNEQFF

V: TRBV30
J: TRBJ2-7
CDR3: CAWSVAGYYEQYF

V: TRBV6-4
J: TRBJ2-1
CDR3: CASSEAQYNEQFF

V: TRBV29-1
J: TRBJ2-7
CDR3: CSVLTSASYEQYF

V: TRBV28
J: TRBJ2-3
CDR3: CASILTGVGDTQYF

V: TRBV3-1
J: TRBJ1-2
CDR3: CASRSGSNYGYTF

V: TRBV21-1
J: TRBJ2-1
CDR3: CASSKAGDRGPYNEQFF

V: TRBV20-1
J: TRBJ2-1
CDR3: CSARAGNEQFF

V: TRBV5-5
J: TRBJ1-2
CDR3: CASRPGQANYGYTF

V: TRBV5-1
J: TRBJ1-2
CDR3: CASSSGTGGSSGYTF

V: TRBV20-1
J: TRBJ2-3
CDR3: CSARFSDTQYF

V: TRBV9
J: TRBJ2-4
CDR3: CASSASSAGGIAKNIQYF